This T cell receptor beta chain came from a study of Graves' ophthalmopathy and Graves' hyperthyroidism (dated by TCRdb to the late 2010s). With respect to the entire study: Peripheral blood was collected at initial diagnosis, before any treatment. For independent validation, a separate cohort was made up of 18 to 20 hyperthyroidism patients plus 17 patients who later progressed from hyperthyroidism to ophthalmopathy. After sampling, hyperthyroidism patients received methimazole starting at 30 mg daily, and ophthalmopathy patients received high-dose intravenous methylprednisolone. The study used signatures of the TCR beta repertoire to tell Graves' ophthalmopathy apart from Graves' hyperthyroidism and to predict which patients would progress to ophthalmopathy. In total, approximately 130 blood samples were TCR-sequenced: some 43 ophthalmopathy, 80 or so hyperthyroidism and approximately 17 hyperthyroidism-to-ophthalmopathy patients. In five or six hyperthyroidism patients, T-cell repertoires of thyroid tissue and blood were compared. To explore V-J signatures that distinguish ophthalmopathy from hyperthyroidism, a discovery set of under 110 patients was enrolled, made up of around 44 with ophthalmopathy and under 65 with stable hyperthyroidism. Study-wide conclusions, independent of this receptor: Most expanded thyroid clonotypes with a frequency above 0.001 also appeared in blood, which suggests that blood repertoires may reflect the immune response in the thyroid. The 13-signature model separated ophthalmopathy from stable hyperthyroidism with roughly 89% sensitivity and 81.08% specificity in cross-validation, and 80%/75% in the test set. No statistical method was used to set the sample size in advance, and the investigators knew which group each participant was assigned to. In validation, the model predicted ophthalmopathy progression with 55% to 71% sensitivity and 72.22% specificity; roughly eleven predicted patients were CT-confirmed with GO in a median of around 6 months.

Points on this clonotype: Its antigen target is currently unknown. Base-call qualities are not available, and no considerably larger clone is one nucleotide away.

Ophthalmopathy patients had moderately to severely active disease, Clinical Activity Score of at least 3, NOSPECS grade of at least 4, and disease duration under 3 months. Anyone with other autoimmune diseases, uncontrolled infections, pregnancy or lactation was excluded from the study. Clinical symptoms, serum thyroxine, TRAb, thyroid ultrasound and orbital computed tomography formed the basis of the diagnosis. Using Ficoll-Paque density gradient centrifugation, PBMCs were isolated from 8.5 to 10 ml of fresh peripheral blood. Total RNA was extracted with Trizol reagent and quality-checked on an Agilent 2100 Bioanalyzer. For repertoire sequencing, TCR beta CDR3 regions were amplified from RNA transcripts. The first round was an RT-PCR using HTBI primers with the Qiagen OneStep RT-PCR kit, and this first round was followed by a second-round multiplex PCR, then size selection and purification. Sequencing of the libraries was carried out on an Illumina HiSeq2000 in paired-end mode with 100 bp reads. The authors' pipeline ran thus. SOAPnuke was used to process the reads, throwing out any read that had adapters, had uncalled bases, had a mean Phred below 15, or lacked an exact constant-primer or identifier match. High-quality paired reads were merged with COPE v1.2.5. Each unique nucleotide sequence was treated as a clonotype, and MiTCR v1.1 was used to align the clonotypes to the IMGT TRB V, D and J references. Only V-J combinations with frequency above 0.0001 were analysed, covering about 99% of repertoires. For each V-J combination, a TCR clonal expansion and chaos score was defined as the ratio of F50 clonal expansion to chaos observed in the TCRdist matrix. Welch's t-statistics and random forest were used to narrow the features down to 13 V-J combinations, which were then fed into a naive Bayes classifier. The Morisita-Horn index was used to measure how similar the thyroid and blood repertoires were. The public reads were quality trimmed at Q25 with fastp and then assembled into clones with MiXCR by TCRdb, keeping productive beta chains. Each CDR3 protein gets just one entry, which takes the most common genes and DNA from the rows behind it. TCRdb assigned the V and J calls; the authors' analysis was not used. The sample includes 650,000 to 900,000 distinct CDR3 sequences, with 40% observed a single time. The ten top clones hold approximately 43% of the sample.

Sequenced material: peripheral blood. The receptor was derived from an adult man with Graves' ophthalmopathy.

The DNA is as follows: TGTGCCAGCAGCGTTGCGCTCCTTCAAGAGACCCAGTACTTC. It encodes CASSVALLQETQYF. The chain uses TRBV25-1 and TRBJ2-5; no D gene can be assigned with confidence. The germline V gene provides CDR1 MGHDK and CDR2 SYGVNS. The trim is 6 bases for V and 2 bases for J, with a gap of 13 bases between the germline ends. The CDR3 numbers 14 residues from cysteine through phenylalanine. CDR3 DNA only is kept here, 42 bases in frame from base 1.